Listed here are 23 T cell receptor beta chains from one sample, sequenced in a study of T-cell memory formation after mild COVID-19. TCRdb reanalysed the 5' RACE reads using MiXCR and keeps one entry per CDR3 protein. This table has 40,000 to 60,000 distinct CDR3 sequences, 7% to 8% appearing once. Source material: PBMCs or a T cell subset sorted from them (not recorded which). Receptors originate from a young man who had mild COVID-19 (a few samples of this study predate the infection). Cell type and time point are not known.

This clonotype has only a few counts. The rearrangement joins TRBV5-1 to TRBJ1-4; possibly TRBD1 for D (5 bases). Trimming cost V 9 bases and J 4 bases, with 16 bases left between them. This CDR3 comprises 14 residues. Germline values: CDR1 SGHRS, CDR2 YFSETQ. The CDR3 DNA reads as TGCGCCACTGCACCGGGACCCATTAATGAAAAACTGTTTTTT. Translated: CATAPGPINEKLFF.

The sample holds many counts of this clonotype. The rearrangement links TRBV20-1 to TRBJ2-3; 9 bases align to TRBD2. Germline CDR1 and CDR2: DFQATT and SNEGSKA (reference sequence). This CDR3 has 14 amino acids. V lost 6 bases, J lost 2 bases, and 6 bases stayed unmatched. The CDR3 nucleotides read TGCAGTGCGCGCCTAGCGGGGAACACAGATACGCAGTATTTT. Its translation is CSARLAGNTDTQYF.

This clonotype has at least ten counts. V gene TRBV7-6 combines with J gene TRBJ2-7, with TRBD1 as a possible D gene (5 bases). V was trimmed by 7 bases and J by 5 bases, leaving 12 bases between them. The CDR3 spans 12 residues. Germline V gene data show CDR1 as SGHVS and CDR2 as FNYEAQ. In nucleotides, the CDR3 is TGTGCCAGCATCCCCAGGGAAAACGAGCAGTACGTC. Its protein is CASIPRENEQYV.

The chain recombines TRBV5-1 with TRBJ2-1; 14 bases are a match to TRBD2. Trimming removed 4 bases from V and 4 bases from J; junction bases left unmatched: 7. CDR3 length equals 17 residues. CDR1 is SGHRS and CDR2 is YFSETQ in the germline V gene. CDR3 nucleotide sequence: TGCGCCAGCAGCGGACTAGCGGGGGGTCCAATTTACAATGAGCAGTTCTTC. Residues: CASSGLAGGPIYNEQFF.

In its sample, this clonotype was seen a few times. This chain uses TRBV5-5 with TRBJ2-6; D unresolved. This CDR3 contains 17 residues. CDR1 and CDR2 (germline): SGHKS, YYEKEE (reference sequence). The V gene lost 2 bases and the J gene lost 1 base, with 13 bases spanning the gap. DNA of the CDR3: TGTGCCAGCAGCTTAAGGCTGTCGTATTCTGGGGCCAACGTCCTGACTTTC. It codes for CASSLRLSYSGANVLTF.

The genes are TRBV7-2 and TRBJ2-2, with a weak D call TRBD1 (5 bases). The CDR3 runs 15 residues. CDR1 is SGHTA and CDR2 is FQGNSA in the germline V gene. The V end was cut by 2 bases, the J end by 4 bases, with 11 bases between. The CDR3 here is CASSLQGAPTGELFF. CDR3 nucleotide sequence: TGTGCCAGCAGCTTACAAGGGGCCCCCACCGGGGAGCTGTTTTTT.

The rearrangement links TRBV7-9 to TRBJ2-1; TRBD2 aligns across 12 bases. CDR3 length equals 18 residues. V lost 4 bases, J lost 3 bases, and 10 bases stayed unmatched. The germline gives CDR1 SEHNR, CDR2 FQNEAQ (reference sequence). CDR3 amino acids: CASSSQPGTSGHYNEQFF. The CDR3 DNA is TGTGCCAGCAGCTCACAACCCGGGACTAGCGGGCACTACAATGAGCAGTTCTTC.

This clonotype came up many times. The chain joins TRBV20-1 to TRBJ2-1; TRBD2 agrees at 8 bases. V lost 6 bases, J lost 3 bases, and 7 bases stayed unmatched. The CDR3 consists of 14 residues. Per the germline V gene, CDR1 is DFQATT and CDR2 is SNEGSKA (reference sequence). The DNA of the CDR3 is TGCAGTGCCTACCAACTAGCGGACTACAATGAGCAGTTCTTC. Translating it yields CSAYQLADYNEQFF.

This chain connects TRBV9 to TRBJ2-2; 8 positions agree with TRBD2. CDR1 is SGDLS, CDR2 YYNGEE, per germline. V was clipped by 4 bases and J by 4 bases; unmatched bases: 3. This CDR3 has 14 amino acids. DNA for the CDR3: TGTGCCAGCAGCTACGGGGGGGCCACCGGGGAGCTGTTTTTT. Translating gives CASSYGGATGELFF.

The rearrangement uses TRBV5-6 and TRBJ1-4; 8 bases are a match to TRBD1. J lost 11 bases, V lost 4 bases, and 4 bases had no gene match. Germline CDR1 is SGHDT and CDR2 is YYEEEE. This CDR3 spans 12 amino acids. The CDR3 sequence: CASSPGQGKLFF. In nucleotides, the CDR3 is TGTGCCAGCAGCCCTGGACAGGGCAAACTGTTTTTT.

The rearrangement uses TRBV12-3 or TRBV12-4 and TRBJ2-7; D is unresolved. CDR3 length: 12 amino acids. Trimming cost V 6 bases and J 5 bases, with 11 bases left between them. The CDR3 reads CASSSRRNEQYV. In DNA form, the CDR3 reads TGTGCCAGCAGCTCGCGGCGGAACGAGCAGTACGTC.

The J gene is TRBJ1-3, the V gene TRBV5-6; D is unclear. V dropped 1 base and J dropped 1 base, with 6 bases sitting between them. The CDR3 consists of 14 residues. Germline V gene data show CDR1 as SGHDT and CDR2 as YYEEEE. The CDR3 DNA reads as TGTGCCAGCAGCTTGTGGGTGTCTGGAAACACCATATATTTT. Encoded protein: CASSLWVSGNTIYF.

This clonotype occurred many times. The gene calls are TRBV20-1 and TRBJ2-1, with 14 bases aligning to TRBD2. Germline trimming cut 1 base from V and 10 bases from J; bases unmatched to any gene: 6. CDR3 size: 15 residues. Germline-derived CDR1 and CDR2 are DFQATT and SNEGSKA (reference sequence). The CDR3 DNA reads TGCAGTGCTAGAGTGGCGGGACTAGCGGGGGAGGAGCAGTTCTTC. Amino acids: CSARVAGLAGEEQFF.

This clonotype was detected ten times or more. This chain joins TRBV7-9 and TRBJ2-1, with unresolved D. Germline loops: CDR1 SEHNR, CDR2 FQNEAQ (reference sequence). This CDR3 has 16 residues. The V gene lost 0 bases and the J gene lost 0 bases, with 9 bases spanning the gap. CDR3 residues: CASSLAAVSSYNEQFF. For the CDR3, the DNA is TGTGCCAGCAGCTTAGCGGCGGTTAGCTCCTACAATGAGCAGTTCTTC.

This clonotype was picked up many times. The chain carries TRBV5-1 and TRBJ2-2; 10 positions match TRBD2. CDR3 length: 15 residues. The germline V gene has CDR1 SGHRS and CDR2 YFSETQ. Losses at the gene ends were 0 bases for V and 5 bases for J; bases not matched to a gene: 1. CDR3 nucleotides: TGCGCCAGCAGCTTGGGGACTAGCGGTACCGGGGAGCTGTTTTTT. Its translation: CASSLGTSGTGELFF.

J is TRBJ2-5 and V is TRBV4-2; no clear D. V lost 0 bases and J 5 bases, leaving 7 bases between the germline ends. Germline lookup yields CDR1 LGHNA and CDR2 YNFKEQ. The CDR3 is 13 residues long. CDR3 in DNA: TGTGCCAGCAGCCAAGATACGTTGGAGACCCAGTACTTC. Translated, it gives CASSQDTLETQYF.

The chain links TRBV5-5 to TRBJ1-1; D not resolved. The ends were cut back, 4 bases at V and 3 bases at J, with 7 bases in the middle. Germline V CDR1 and CDR2: SGHKS, YYEKEE (reference sequence). The CDR3 length is 12 residues. CDR3 sequence reads: CASSLGYTEAFF. CDR3 DNA sequence: TGTGCCAGCAGCCTGGGGTACACTGAAGCTTTCTTT.

This clonotype has a handful of counts. The chain combines TRBV2 with TRBJ2-6; D is ambiguous. This CDR3 contains 13 residues. Germline CDR1 and CDR2: SNHLY and FYNNEI. With 8 bases removed from V and 0 bases from J, the gap between germline ends came to 5 bases. CDR3 sequence (DNA): TGTGCCAGCTGCAGCTCTGGGGCCAACGTCCTGACTTTC. Translating gives CASCSSGANVLTF.

This clonotype turned up a few times. The V and J genes are TRBV9 and TRBJ2-3, with 10 positions matching TRBD2. After removal of 1 base from V and 3 bases from J, the junction contained 5 bases not matched to a gene. This CDR3 comprises 16 residues. Per germline, CDR1 SGDLS and CDR2 YYNGEE. CDR3 loop: CASSVPSGGATDTQYF. As DNA, the CDR3 is TGTGCCAGCAGCGTACCCAGCGGGGGGGCAACAGATACGCAGTATTTT.

This clonotype was found a few times. The V gene is TRBV4-2, the J gene TRBJ2-2; D may be TRBD2 (5 bases). The length of the CDR3 is 12 residues. Germline V lookup: CDR1 LGHNA, CDR2 YNFKEQ. Trimming took 4 bases from V and 9 from J, leaving 9 bases between them. Here the CDR3 DNA reads TGTGCCAGCAGCCCCGAGGGAAGGGAGCTGTTTTTT. It specifies CASSPEGRELFF.

This clonotype has more than one count but fewer than ten. The chain uses TRBV20-1 and TRBJ1-3; 9 bases are a match to TRBD1. CDR1 is DFQATT and CDR2 is SNEGSKA in the germline V gene (reference sequence). V trimming: 6 bases; J trimming: 8 bases; junction bases outside the gene matches: 8. The CDR3 is 13 residues long. CDR3 residues: CSAPGQGFHTIYF. Written as DNA, the CDR3 is TGCAGTGCGCCGGGACAGGGATTTCACACCATATATTTT.

This clonotype came up a few times. This chain uses TRBV7-9 with TRBJ2-2; 9 bases fit TRBD1. J lost 6 bases, V lost 10 bases, and 6 bases had no gene match. The CDR3 totals 13 residues. CDR1 is SEHNR, CDR2 FQNEAQ, per germline (reference sequence). CDR3 nucleotide sequence: TGTGCCACGAAAACAGGGGGCGCCGGGGAGCTGTTTTTT. Amino acid sequence: CATKTGGAGELFF.

This clonotype was observed a handful of times. The rearrangement joins TRBV3-1 to TRBJ2-1, with TRBD2 matching 11 bases. The trim removed 4 bases at V and 5 bases at J, leaving 4 bases unmatched. This CDR3 is 15 amino acids long. Germline assignment: CDR1 LGHDT and CDR2 YNNKEL (reference sequence). Written as DNA, the CDR3 is TGTGCCAGCAGCCTGGGACTAGCGGAAGACAATGAGCAGTTCTTC. Residues: CASSLGLAEDNEQFF.